These T cell receptor beta chains were read from a single sample in a study of T cell repertoires in cytomegalovirus infection. Each CDR3 protein is one row after TCRdb ran MiXCR on the reads. The repertoire has about 260,000 distinct CDR3 sequences, roughly an eighth of them found once; the top ten carry about 10%. Sequenced material: PBMCs. The receptors were gathered from a human donor in good health (CMV status not recorded). Some clones in this sample may be carry-over from other donors' samples. Both conserved end residues are part of each CDR3. Each record gives: clone size, V gene, J gene, D gene, CDR3 DNA, CDR3 protein. D genes are given only for firm matches. Clone size is given for some rows only: seen once, a few or many times, or a class if the clone is expanded.

clone_size: few; v_call: TRBV10-3; j_call: TRBJ1-5; d_call: .; cdr3_nt: TGTGCCATCAGTGAAATAGGGTGGAATCAGCCCCAGCATTTT; cdr3_aa: CAISEIGWNQPQHF
clone_size: .; v_call: TRBV20-1; j_call: TRBJ2-7; d_call: TRBD2; cdr3_nt: TGCAGTGCTAGTGGACTAGCGGGAGTTCAGTCCTACGAGCAGTACTTC; cdr3_aa: CSASGLAGVQSYEQYF
clone_size: .; v_call: TRBV6-1; j_call: TRBJ1-1; d_call: .; cdr3_nt: TGTGCCAGCAGTGGGTTGAACACTGAAGCTTTCTTT; cdr3_aa: CASSGLNTEAFF
clone_size: many; v_call: TRBV5-1; j_call: TRBJ1-1; d_call: TRBD1; cdr3_nt: TGCGCCAGCAGCTTGGGACAGGGAGTGAACACTGAAGCTTTCTTT; cdr3_aa: CASSLGQGVNTEAFF
clone_size: many; v_call: TRBV6-2/TRBV6-3; j_call: TRBJ2-1; d_call: .; cdr3_nt: TGTGCCAGCAGCCTTCGTATAAGGAATGAGCAGTTCTTC; cdr3_aa: CASSLRIRNEQFF
clone_size: many; v_call: TRBV7-2; j_call: TRBJ2-5; d_call: TRBD1; cdr3_nt: TGTGCCAGCAGCTTAGACAGGGGGCAAAAGACCCAGTACTTC; cdr3_aa: CASSLDRGQKTQYF
clone_size: many; v_call: TRBV7-2; j_call: TRBJ1-2; d_call: TRBD1; cdr3_nt: TGTGCCAGCAGCTCCGGGACAGGCGCGGGTGGCTACACCTTC; cdr3_aa: CASSSGTGAGGYTF
clone_size: many; v_call: TRBV7-8; j_call: TRBJ2-1; d_call: TRBD2; cdr3_nt: TGTGCCAGCCAAAGGTTCAGCGGGGACTGGGATGAGCAGTTCTTC; cdr3_aa: CASQRFSGDWDEQFF
clone_size: many; v_call: TRBV7-9; j_call: TRBJ2-5; d_call: .; cdr3_nt: TGTGCCAGCAGCAAGAGCCCAGAGACCCAGTACTTC; cdr3_aa: CASSKSPETQYF
clone_size: many; v_call: TRBV7-9; j_call: TRBJ1-1; d_call: .; cdr3_nt: TGTGCCAGCAGCGCCCTAACCACTGAAGCTTTCTTT; cdr3_aa: CASSALTTEAFF
clone_size: .; v_call: TRBV18; j_call: TRBJ1-2; d_call: .; cdr3_nt: TGTGCCAGCTCACGTTCTCCGGGCCCTTCTGCCTATGGCTACACCTTC; cdr3_aa: CASSRSPGPSAYGYTF
clone_size: .; v_call: TRBV20-1; j_call: TRBJ1-1; d_call: .; cdr3_nt: TGCAGTGCTGCACGCACAGGAACTGAAGCTTTCTTT; cdr3_aa: CSAARTGTEAFF
clone_size: many; v_call: TRBV7-6; j_call: TRBJ1-1; d_call: .; cdr3_nt: TGTGCCAGCAGCTTAGCGGAATGGACTGAAGCTTTCTTT; cdr3_aa: CASSLAEWTEAFF
clone_size: few; v_call: TRBV20-1; j_call: TRBJ1-6; d_call: TRBD1; cdr3_nt: TGCAGTGCGGGGGGGGGGACAGGGGGCTCACCCCTCCACTTT; cdr3_aa: CSAGGGTGGSPLHF
clone_size: few; v_call: TRBV7-2; j_call: TRBJ2-1; d_call: TRBD2; cdr3_nt: TGTGCCAGCAGCCCAGGGACTAGCGGGAGGGCGAGCAATGAGCAGTTCTTC; cdr3_aa: CASSPGTSGRASNEQFF
clone_size: .; v_call: TRBV29-1; j_call: TRBJ1-1; d_call: .; cdr3_nt: TGCAGCGTCACCGATCGGGGGTGGGTCACTGAAGCTTTCTTT; cdr3_aa: CSVTDRGWVTEAFF
clone_size: many; v_call: TRBV7-8; j_call: TRBJ2-7; d_call: .; cdr3_nt: TGTGCCAGCAGCTTAGGGGCGGATGTCTACGAGCAGTACTTC; cdr3_aa: CASSLGADVYEQYF
clone_size: many; v_call: TRBV4-3; j_call: TRBJ2-1; d_call: TRBD2; cdr3_nt: TGCGCCAGCAGCCAATTCACCTCGGGCGGGAGCTCCTACAATGAGCAGTTCTTC; cdr3_aa: CASSQFTSGGSSYNEQFF
clone_size: many; v_call: TRBV19; j_call: TRBJ2-3; d_call: .; cdr3_nt: TGTGCCAGTAGTATAGGGCGGCCGGACACAGATACGCAGTATTTT; cdr3_aa: CASSIGRPDTDTQYF
clone_size: few; v_call: TRBV28; j_call: TRBJ2-7; d_call: .; cdr3_nt: TGTGCCAGCAGTTTTGGGAACAGCCACGAGCAGTACTTC; cdr3_aa: CASSFGNSHEQYF
clone_size: many; v_call: TRBV7-6; j_call: TRBJ1-4; d_call: .; cdr3_nt: TGTGCCAGCAGCTCAGAGAGAGGAGCTAATGAAAAACTGTTTTTT; cdr3_aa: CASSSERGANEKLFF
clone_size: few; v_call: TRBV6-5; j_call: TRBJ1-2; d_call: .; cdr3_nt: TGTGCCAGCAGTTACCCCAATCGGGATGGCTACACCTTC; cdr3_aa: CASSYPNRDGYTF
clone_size: few; v_call: TRBV29-1; j_call: TRBJ2-3; d_call: .; cdr3_nt: TGCAGCGTTGAGTTAGGGACTGCAGATACGCAGTATTTT; cdr3_aa: CSVELGTADTQYF
clone_size: few; v_call: TRBV13; j_call: TRBJ2-3; d_call: .; cdr3_nt: TGTGCCAGCAGCTTAAGACCTACGGGGACAGATACGCAGTATTTT; cdr3_aa: CASSLRPTGTDTQYF
clone_size: .; v_call: TRBV20-1; j_call: TRBJ2-7; d_call: TRBD1; cdr3_nt: TGCAGTGCAATCGACAGGGTGAACGAGCAGTACTTC; cdr3_aa: CSAIDRVNEQYF
clone_size: .; v_call: TRBV29-1; j_call: TRBJ1-5; d_call: .; cdr3_nt: TGCAGCGTTGCCGGCGACTCCCCAACGATGCCCCAGCATTTT; cdr3_aa: CSVAGDSPTMPQHF
clone_size: many; v_call: TRBV7-9; j_call: TRBJ1-2; d_call: TRBD1; cdr3_nt: TGTGCCAGCAACCGACAGGGGGACTATGGCTACACCTTC; cdr3_aa: CASNRQGDYGYTF
clone_size: many; v_call: TRBV11-3; j_call: TRBJ2-1; d_call: TRBD2; cdr3_nt: TGTGCCAGCAGCTTAGCCCTTGCTAGCGGTGGGGCCAATGAGCAGTTCTTC; cdr3_aa: CASSLALASGGANEQFF
clone_size: many; v_call: TRBV7-3; j_call: TRBJ2-3; d_call: .; cdr3_nt: TGTGCCAGCAGCTTAAGCCACGGCCGGGGGATCACAGATACGCAGTATTTT; cdr3_aa: CASSLSHGRGITDTQYF
clone_size: many; v_call: TRBV19; j_call: TRBJ1-5; d_call: .; cdr3_nt: TGTGCCAGTAGTGTCCGGGGAAGAGATAGCAATCAGCCCCAGCATTTT; cdr3_aa: CASSVRGRDSNQPQHF
clone_size: .; v_call: TRBV6-2/TRBV6-3; j_call: TRBJ2-7; d_call: TRBD2; cdr3_nt: TGTGCCAGCAGTTACCCCCTGGCTAGCGGAGAGACTATATACGAGCAGTACTTC; cdr3_aa: CASSYPLASGETIYEQYF
clone_size: .; v_call: TRBV6-6; j_call: TRBJ2-1; d_call: TRBD2; cdr3_nt: TGTGCCAGCAGTTATTTTGGCATATCTAGCGGGGGAGGCAATGAGCAGTTCTTC; cdr3_aa: CASSYFGISSGGGNEQFF
clone_size: few; v_call: TRBV28; j_call: TRBJ1-5; d_call: .; cdr3_nt: TGTGCCAGCAGTTTTGGGACCCAGCCCCAGCATTTT; cdr3_aa: CASSFGTQPQHF
clone_size: many; v_call: TRBV7-2; j_call: TRBJ2-7; d_call: .; cdr3_nt: TGTGCCAGCAGCTTAGTGTGGGGCGAGCAGTACTTC; cdr3_aa: CASSLVWGEQYF
clone_size: many; v_call: TRBV7-3; j_call: TRBJ1-4; d_call: .; cdr3_nt: TGTGCCAGCAGCTTAACGGGAGGGCAGGGTGAAAAACTGTTTTTT; cdr3_aa: CASSLTGGQGEKLFF
clone_size: many; v_call: TRBV6-2/TRBV6-3; j_call: TRBJ1-6; d_call: TRBD1; cdr3_nt: TGTGCCAGCAGTTACTCGGGACAGGGGTCCTTTTCACCCCTCCACTTT; cdr3_aa: CASSYSGQGSFSPLHF
clone_size: few; v_call: TRBV12-3/TRBV12-4; j_call: TRBJ1-5; d_call: .; cdr3_nt: TGTGCCAGCACGAAGGACGTATGGCAGCCCCAGCATTTT; cdr3_aa: CASTKDVWQPQHF
clone_size: many; v_call: TRBV19; j_call: TRBJ1-1; d_call: .; cdr3_nt: TGTGCCACCAACTATGCGGGGAACACTGAAGCTTTCTTT; cdr3_aa: CATNYAGNTEAFF
clone_size: .; v_call: TRBV20-1; j_call: TRBJ2-3; d_call: .; cdr3_nt: TGCAGTGCTCGGGTTACAGATACGCAGTATTTT; cdr3_aa: CSARVTDTQYF
clone_size: .; v_call: TRBV19; j_call: TRBJ2-7; d_call: TRBD1; cdr3_nt: TGTGCCAGTAGTACCCCTCGGGGACAGGGGACCGATGTGCAGTACTTC; cdr3_aa: CASSTPRGQGTDVQYF
clone_size: few; v_call: TRBV4-1; j_call: TRBJ1-1; d_call: .; cdr3_nt: TGCGCCAGCAGCCAAACGCAGACGCCCCTTGGACCTGAAGCTTTCTTT; cdr3_aa: CASSQTQTPLGPEAFF
clone_size: few; v_call: TRBV7-3; j_call: TRBJ1-1; d_call: TRBD1; cdr3_nt: TGTGCCAGCAGCTCACAGGGGGAAGCTTTCTTT; cdr3_aa: CASSSQGEAFF
clone_size: many; v_call: TRBV7-8; j_call: TRBJ1-6; d_call: .; cdr3_nt: TGTGCCAGCAGCTGGGTTGATTCACCCCTCCACTTT; cdr3_aa: CASSWVDSPLHF
clone_size: many; v_call: TRBV5-8; j_call: TRBJ2-7; d_call: TRBD1; cdr3_nt: TGTGCCAGCGGCCGGGACAGGGGCTACGAGCAGTACTTC; cdr3_aa: CASGRDRGYEQYF
clone_size: .; v_call: TRBV29-1; j_call: TRBJ1-2; d_call: .; cdr3_nt: TGCAGCGTTATAACAGGGAGTGACTATGGCTACACCTTC; cdr3_aa: CSVITGSDYGYTF
clone_size: few; v_call: TRBV10-3; j_call: TRBJ1-1; d_call: .; cdr3_nt: TGTGCCATTACAGGGTCCGAGACTGAAGCTTTCTTT; cdr3_aa: CAITGSETEAFF
clone_size: many; v_call: TRBV6-6; j_call: TRBJ1-1; d_call: TRBD1; cdr3_nt: TGTGCCAGCAGTTACTCTGTCGGGACAGGGAATACTGAAGCTTTCTTT; cdr3_aa: CASSYSVGTGNTEAFF
clone_size: few; v_call: TRBV7-4; j_call: TRBJ1-6; d_call: TRBD1; cdr3_nt: TGTGCCAGCAGTGTTTGGGGACAGCTGAATTCACCCCTCCACTTT; cdr3_aa: CASSVWGQLNSPLHF
clone_size: many; v_call: TRBV11-2; j_call: TRBJ2-1; d_call: .; cdr3_nt: TGTGCCAGCAGCCGGACGTCCAATGAGCAGTTCTTC; cdr3_aa: CASSRTSNEQFF
clone_size: few; v_call: TRBV12-3/TRBV12-4; j_call: TRBJ2-7; d_call: .; cdr3_nt: TGTGCCAGCAGCCGTGGACAGACCCTCTCCTACGAGCAGTACTTC; cdr3_aa: CASSRGQTLSYEQYF
clone_size: .; v_call: TRBV20-1; j_call: TRBJ2-5; d_call: .; cdr3_nt: TGCAGTGCTCCGCGGGACGGTATTCCAGAGACCCAGTACTTC; cdr3_aa: CSAPRDGIPETQYF
clone_size: .; v_call: TRBV29-1; j_call: TRBJ2-2; d_call: .; cdr3_nt: TGCAGCGTCCAATGGTACACCGGGGAGCTGTTTTTT; cdr3_aa: CSVQWYTGELFF
clone_size: few; v_call: TRBV28; j_call: TRBJ2-7; d_call: .; cdr3_nt: TGTGCCAGCAGAACAACTACGAGGCAGTACTTC; cdr3_aa: CASRTTTRQYF
clone_size: few; v_call: TRBV7-9; j_call: TRBJ2-4; d_call: .; cdr3_nt: TGTGCCAGCAGCCCCGGCGTTCCCCTAGACATTCAGTACTTC; cdr3_aa: CASSPGVPLDIQYF